This T cell receptor beta chain was observed in a study of PD-L1 blockade in urothelial cancer (dated 2017 in TCRdb). A note on the overall study: Every patient began therapy in 2014 and was given atezolizumab 1,200 mg intravenously every 3 weeks. An ECOG performance status of 0 or 1 was recorded for the patients, and 0 to 3 prior chemotherapy regimens had been received by the patients. A median of about 140,000 T cells and 65,000 to 90,000 unique TCRs was obtained from blood samples, and a median clonality of approximately 0.086 was observed. About 90% of the roughly 29 patients were identified as males with urothelial cancer of bladder origin, and a prior smoking history was reported by 18 of 29 patients. Whole exome sequencing and RNA sequencing of pretreatment tumors were performed alongside TCR sequencing in the same patients. Pretreatment blood TCR-seq was available for twenty-nine patients, at least one posttreatment blood collection was obtained for some 24 patients, and tumor TCR-seq was available for some 24 patients. Blood samples were analyzed 3 weeks after the start of treatment (second dose) and 6 weeks after the start of treatment. Under 10 patients reached durable clinical benefit, while 15 to 20 patients did not. Pretreatment tumor samples, along with matched peripheral blood collected serially before and after atezolizumab treatment, underwent TCR sequencing. Somatic, immune and clinical correlates of response to PD-L1 blockade with atezolizumab in urothelial cancer were the focus of an exploratory multi-omic analysis. Durable clinical benefit meant progression-free survival longer than 6 months, and TCR features were also tested against progression-free and overall survival.

The count of this clone is one. Its antigen remains undetermined. No per-base quality is available; no much larger clone lies one base away. Synthetic TCR analog templates were spiked into each PCR to estimate absolute template abundance from read counts. TCRbeta CDR3 regions were amplified from genomic DNA with bias-controlled V and J gene primers using the immunoSEQ assay. Sequencing of rearranged TCRbeta segments was done at approximately 20X coverage. Concerning the study's data processing: Sequencing errors were corrected by clustering, and CDR3s were annotated against IMGT so that V, D and J genes could be assigned. Out-of-frame and stop-codon sequences were excluded, and only productive TCRbeta rearrangements were used in downstream analyses. To compute clonality, Shannon entropy was normalized by the log of the number of unique productive sequences and then subtracted from one. Clones differing between time points or between blood and tumor were identified using Fisher's exact test with Benjamini-Hochberg correction, with an adjusted p below 0.01 applied as the threshold. What TCRdb holds here is the immuneACCESS table cut down to in-frame rearrangements. Part of the clones is not present; checked against another copy, under half of the missing clones reflect an unresolved V gene, and the others are unexplained. V, J and clone size reflect that table, while D and trimming were determined from the DNA. This sample lists roughly 120,000 clones; 91% were detected once. The ten most abundant clones make up approximately 3.5% of the sample.

Points the paper makes about the study in general: A pretreatment peripheral blood TCR clonality below the median was linked to improved progression-free and overall survival. Among patients with durable benefit, tumor-associated TCR clones showed greater expansion in peripheral blood 3 weeks after treatment started (n ≈ 20, p = 0.022). Small sample size (n ≈ 28) and many exploratory analyses mean the results are intended to be hypothesis-generating.

The sample's time point label, decoded: peripheral blood 6 weeks after treatment start. The cohort comprised more than 25 patients with locally advanced or metastatic urothelial carcinoma treated at Memorial Sloan Kettering on a trial protocol. Peripheral blood mononuclear cells were collected pretreatment and during treatment, with between 1 and 8 total time points per patient. The Qiagen DNeasy Blood extraction kit was used to purify genomic DNA from total PBMCs and from tumor samples. PBMCs were collected pretreatment and during treatment and were isolated and stored as previously described. The CDR3 measures 15 amino acids from cysteine to phenylalanine. The kept DNA is CDR3 alone, 45 bases in frame from the first base. The germline V gene encodes CDR1 SNHLY and CDR2 FYNNEI. Here V drops 5 bases and J drops 2 bases, and the junction holds 2 bases not matched to any gene.

The rearrangement combines TRBV2 with TRBJ2-1; 11 of the junction bases match TRBD2. The input for sequencing was PBMCs, taken around atezolizumab (anti-PD-L1) treatment. The sequence derives from a man between 60 and 75 years old with urothelial cancer. DNA sequence: TGTGCCAGCAGTAATAGCGGGGGGGCCTACAATGAGCAGTTCTTC. Its product reads: CASSNSGGAYNEQFF. With all but the CDR3 taken from the reference TRBV2 and TRBJ2-1 genes, the full variable domain is: EPEVTQTPSHQVTQMGQEVILRCVPISNHLYFYWYRQILGQKVEFLVSFYNNEISEKSEIFDDQFSVERPDGSNFTLKIRSTKLEDSAMYFCASSNSGGAYNEQFFGPGTRLTVL.